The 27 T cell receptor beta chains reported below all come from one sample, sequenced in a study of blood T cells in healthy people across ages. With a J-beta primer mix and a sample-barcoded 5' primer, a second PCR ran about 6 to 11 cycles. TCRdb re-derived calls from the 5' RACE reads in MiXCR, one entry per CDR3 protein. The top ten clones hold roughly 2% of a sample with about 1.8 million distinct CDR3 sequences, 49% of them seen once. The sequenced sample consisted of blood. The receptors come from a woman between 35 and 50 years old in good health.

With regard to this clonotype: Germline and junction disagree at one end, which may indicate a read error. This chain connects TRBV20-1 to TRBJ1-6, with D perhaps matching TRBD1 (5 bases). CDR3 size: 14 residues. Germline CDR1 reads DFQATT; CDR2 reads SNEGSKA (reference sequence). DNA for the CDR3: TGCAGTGCGAGAAGGGACGCCACAAATTCGCCCCTCCACTTT. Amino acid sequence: CSARRDATNSPLHF.

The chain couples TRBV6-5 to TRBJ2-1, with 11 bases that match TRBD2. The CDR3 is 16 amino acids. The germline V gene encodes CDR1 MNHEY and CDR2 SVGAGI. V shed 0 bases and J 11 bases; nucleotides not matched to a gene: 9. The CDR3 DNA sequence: TGTGCCAGCAGTTACTCTGGACTAGCGGGTGGAATTAAGCAGTTCTTC. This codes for CASSYSGLAGGIKQFF.

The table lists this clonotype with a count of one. Written as DNA, the CDR3 is TGTGCCAGCAGCCGGGCGGGGTTTACTGAAAAACTGTTTTTT. Translating it yields CASSRAGFTEKLFF. The chain recombines TRBV5-6 with TRBJ1-4, with D uncertain. V was cut by 4 bases and J by 7 bases, with 14 bases left in between. CDR1 and CDR2 from the germline V gene are SGHDT and YYEEEE. The length of the CDR3 is 14 residues.

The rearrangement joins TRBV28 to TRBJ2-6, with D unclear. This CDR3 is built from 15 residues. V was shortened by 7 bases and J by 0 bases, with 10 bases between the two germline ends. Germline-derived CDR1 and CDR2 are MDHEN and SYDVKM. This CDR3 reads CASIGSSSGANVLTF. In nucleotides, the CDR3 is TGTGCCAGCATCGGAAGTAGCTCTGGGGCCAACGTCCTGACTTTC.

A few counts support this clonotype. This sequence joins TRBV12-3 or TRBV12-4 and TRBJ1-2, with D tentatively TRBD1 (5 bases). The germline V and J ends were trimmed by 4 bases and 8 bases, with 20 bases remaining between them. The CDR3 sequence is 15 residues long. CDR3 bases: TGTGCCAGCAGTTCCTTGACAGCCCGCGCGACAGGCTACACCTTC. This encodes CASSSLTARATGYTF.

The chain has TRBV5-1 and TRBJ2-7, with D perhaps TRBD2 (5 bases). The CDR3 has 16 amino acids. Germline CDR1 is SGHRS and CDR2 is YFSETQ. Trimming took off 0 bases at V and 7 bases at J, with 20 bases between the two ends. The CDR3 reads CASSLDSGRSYNEQYF. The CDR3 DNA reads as TGCGCCAGCAGCTTGGATTCGGGGAGATCCTACAATGAGCAGTACTTC.

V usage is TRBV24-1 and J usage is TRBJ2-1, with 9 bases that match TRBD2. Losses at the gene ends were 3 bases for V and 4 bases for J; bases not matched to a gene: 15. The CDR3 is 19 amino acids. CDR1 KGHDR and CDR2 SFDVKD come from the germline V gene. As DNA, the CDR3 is TGTGCCACCAGTGATCAATCGAGGCGGGGGGGCCCTGAATACAATGAGCAGTTCTTC. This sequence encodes CATSDQSRRGGPEYNEQFF.

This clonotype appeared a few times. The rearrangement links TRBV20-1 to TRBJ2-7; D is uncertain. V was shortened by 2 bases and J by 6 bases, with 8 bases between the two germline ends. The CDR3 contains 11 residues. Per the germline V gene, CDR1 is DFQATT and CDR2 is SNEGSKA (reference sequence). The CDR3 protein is CSARPVGEQYF. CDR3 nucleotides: TGCAGTGCTAGACCCGTGGGCGAGCAGTACTTC.

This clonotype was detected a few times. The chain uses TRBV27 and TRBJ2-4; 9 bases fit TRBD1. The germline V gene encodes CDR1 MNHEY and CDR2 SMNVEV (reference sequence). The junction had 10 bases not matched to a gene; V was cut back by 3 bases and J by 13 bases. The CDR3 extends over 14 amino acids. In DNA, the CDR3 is TGTGCCAGCAGTTTCCGGGACAGGGTTTGGGAGCAGTACTTC. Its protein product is CASSFRDRVWEQYF.

The CDR3 DNA follows: TGTGCCAGCAGCTTCTATCAGTACAATGAGCAGTACTTC. This gives the protein CASSFYQYNEQYF. The chain has TRBV5-6 and TRBJ2-5; D gene uncertain. The germline gives CDR1 SGHDT, CDR2 YYEEEE. V dropped 2 bases and J dropped 11 bases, with 16 bases sitting between them. The CDR3 loop spans 13 amino acids.

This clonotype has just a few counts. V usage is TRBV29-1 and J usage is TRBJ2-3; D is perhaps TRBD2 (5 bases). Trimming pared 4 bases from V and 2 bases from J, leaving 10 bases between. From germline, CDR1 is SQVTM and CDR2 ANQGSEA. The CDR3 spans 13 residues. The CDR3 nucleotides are TGCAGCGTTGCGGGGTTATACACAGATACGCAGTATTTT. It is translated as CSVAGLYTDTQYF.

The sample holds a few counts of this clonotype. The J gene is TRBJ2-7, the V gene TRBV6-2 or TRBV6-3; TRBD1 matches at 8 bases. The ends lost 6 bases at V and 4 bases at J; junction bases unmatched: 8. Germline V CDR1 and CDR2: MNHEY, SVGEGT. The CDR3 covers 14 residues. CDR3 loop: CASRPSGGEYEQYF. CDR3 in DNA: TGTGCCAGCAGACCATCAGGGGGCGAGTACGAGCAGTACTTC.

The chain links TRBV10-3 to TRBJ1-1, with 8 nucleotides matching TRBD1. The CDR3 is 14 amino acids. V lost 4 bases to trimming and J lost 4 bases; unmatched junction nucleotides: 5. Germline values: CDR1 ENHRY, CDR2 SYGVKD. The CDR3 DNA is TGTGCCATCAGTGCTAGGACAGGGCTCACTGAAGCTTTCTTT. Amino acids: CAISARTGLTEAFF.

The DNA of the CDR3 is TGTGCCAGCAGCCCCGGGGCAGGAGAAGCTAACTATGGCTACACCTTC. Translating it yields CASSPGAGEANYGYTF. The chain uses TRBV4-2 and TRBJ1-2, with D possibly being TRBD1 (5 bases). Trimming took 4 bases from V and 0 from J, leaving 15 bases between them. This CDR3 contains 16 residues. Germline-derived CDR1 and CDR2 are LGHNA and YNFKEQ.

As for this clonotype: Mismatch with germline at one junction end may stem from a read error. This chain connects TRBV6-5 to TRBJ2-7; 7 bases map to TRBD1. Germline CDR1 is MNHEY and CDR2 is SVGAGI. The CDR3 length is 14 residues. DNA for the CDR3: TGTACCAGCAGACAGGGTTACGGGGCCTACGAGCAGTACTTC. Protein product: CTSRQGYGAYEQYF.

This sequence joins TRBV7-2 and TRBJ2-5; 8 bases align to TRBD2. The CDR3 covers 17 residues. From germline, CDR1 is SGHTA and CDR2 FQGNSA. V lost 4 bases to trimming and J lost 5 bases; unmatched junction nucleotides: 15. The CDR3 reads CASSSGLVGGREETQYF. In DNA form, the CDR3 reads TGTGCCAGCAGCTCGGGACTAGTGGGGGGGCGAGAGGAGACCCAGTACTTC. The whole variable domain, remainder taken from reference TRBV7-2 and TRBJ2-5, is GAGVSQSPSNKVTEKGKDVELRCDPISGHTALYWYRQSLGQGLEFLIYFQGNSAPDKSGLPSDRFSAERTGGSVSTLTIQRTQQEDSAVYLCASSSGLVGGREETQYFGPGTRLLVL.

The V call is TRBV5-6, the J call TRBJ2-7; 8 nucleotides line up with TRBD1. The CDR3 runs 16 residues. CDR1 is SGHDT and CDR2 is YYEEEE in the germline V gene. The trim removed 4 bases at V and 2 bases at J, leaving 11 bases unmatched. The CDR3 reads CASSDALRGLPYEQYF. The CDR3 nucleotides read TGTGCCAGCAGCGATGCTCTCAGGGGGCTACCCTACGAGCAGTACTTC.

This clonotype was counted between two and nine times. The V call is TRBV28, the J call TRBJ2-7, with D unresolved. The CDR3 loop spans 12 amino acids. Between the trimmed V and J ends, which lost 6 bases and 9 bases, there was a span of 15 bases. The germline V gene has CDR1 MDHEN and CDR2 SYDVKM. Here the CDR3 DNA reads TGTGCCAGCAGGTCTGTTGGTTTAAGGCAGTACTTC. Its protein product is CASRSVGLRQYF.

CDR3 bases: TGCAGTGCTAGATCCGGAGGCGGGGGGGCCTACAATGAGCAGTTCTTC. Translating gives CSARSGGGGAYNEQFF. This chain connects TRBV20-1 to TRBJ2-1; 9 bases map to TRBD2. Trimming cost V 2 bases and J 2 bases; bases outside gene matches: 7. The CDR3 totals 16 residues. Germline values: CDR1 DFQATT, CDR2 SNEGSKA (reference sequence).

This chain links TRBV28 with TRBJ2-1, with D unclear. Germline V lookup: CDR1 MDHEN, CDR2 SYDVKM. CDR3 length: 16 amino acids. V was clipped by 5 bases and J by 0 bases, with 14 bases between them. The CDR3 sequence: CASSPSPVSSYNEQFF. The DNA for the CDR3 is TGTGCCAGCAGTCCGTCCCCAGTAAGCTCCTACAATGAGCAGTTCTTC.

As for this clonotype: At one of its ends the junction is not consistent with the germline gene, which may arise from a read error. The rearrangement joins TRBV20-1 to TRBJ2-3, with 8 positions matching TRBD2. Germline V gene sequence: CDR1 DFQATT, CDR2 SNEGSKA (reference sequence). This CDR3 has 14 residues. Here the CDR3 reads CSARVASGGYTQYF. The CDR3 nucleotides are TGCAGTGCCAGAGTTGCCAGCGGGGGATATACGCAGTATTTT.

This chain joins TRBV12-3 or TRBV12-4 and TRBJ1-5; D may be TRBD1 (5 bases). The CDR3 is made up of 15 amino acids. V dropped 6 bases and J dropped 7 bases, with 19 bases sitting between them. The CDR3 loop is CASSPERQRLQPQHF. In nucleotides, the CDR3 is TGTGCCAGCAGCCCAGAGCGACAGAGACTACAGCCCCAGCATTTT.

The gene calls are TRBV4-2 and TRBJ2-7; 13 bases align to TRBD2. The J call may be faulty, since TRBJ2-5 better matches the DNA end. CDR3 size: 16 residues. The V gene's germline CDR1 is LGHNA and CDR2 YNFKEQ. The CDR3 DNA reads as TGTGCCAGCAGCCAAACCGGGACTAGCGGGGTATGGACCCAGTACTTC. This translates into CASSQTGTSGVWTQYF.

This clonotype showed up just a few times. CDR3: CASSSRPPLIEQYF. CDR3 DNA sequence: TGTGCCAGCAGCTCCAGGCCTCCCCTCATCGAGCAGTACTTC. This chain uses TRBV5-5 with TRBJ2-7; D remains ambiguous. V lost 3 bases, J lost 6 bases, and 16 bases lay in between. The length of the CDR3 is 14 residues. Germline-derived CDR1 and CDR2 are SGHKS and YYEKEE (reference sequence).

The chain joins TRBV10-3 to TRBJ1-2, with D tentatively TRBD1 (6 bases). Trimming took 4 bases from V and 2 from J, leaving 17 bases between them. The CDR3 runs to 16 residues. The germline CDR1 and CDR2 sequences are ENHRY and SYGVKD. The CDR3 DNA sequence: TGTGCCATCAGTGGGGGGCTGGGGGACACCAACTATGGCTACACCTTC. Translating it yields CAISGGLGDTNYGYTF.

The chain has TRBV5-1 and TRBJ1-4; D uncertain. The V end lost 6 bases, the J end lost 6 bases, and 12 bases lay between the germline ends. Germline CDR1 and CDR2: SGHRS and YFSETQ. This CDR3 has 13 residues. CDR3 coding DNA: TGCGCCAGCACGGAGGGTCCTCATGAAAAACTGTTTTTT. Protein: CASTEGPHEKLFF.

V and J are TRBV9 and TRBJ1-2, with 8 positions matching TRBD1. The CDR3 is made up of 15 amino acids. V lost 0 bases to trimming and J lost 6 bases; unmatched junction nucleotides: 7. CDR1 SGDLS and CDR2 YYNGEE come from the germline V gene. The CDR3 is CASSVGKDRDNGYTF. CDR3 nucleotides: TGTGCCAGCAGCGTAGGGAAGGACAGGGATAATGGCTACACCTTC.